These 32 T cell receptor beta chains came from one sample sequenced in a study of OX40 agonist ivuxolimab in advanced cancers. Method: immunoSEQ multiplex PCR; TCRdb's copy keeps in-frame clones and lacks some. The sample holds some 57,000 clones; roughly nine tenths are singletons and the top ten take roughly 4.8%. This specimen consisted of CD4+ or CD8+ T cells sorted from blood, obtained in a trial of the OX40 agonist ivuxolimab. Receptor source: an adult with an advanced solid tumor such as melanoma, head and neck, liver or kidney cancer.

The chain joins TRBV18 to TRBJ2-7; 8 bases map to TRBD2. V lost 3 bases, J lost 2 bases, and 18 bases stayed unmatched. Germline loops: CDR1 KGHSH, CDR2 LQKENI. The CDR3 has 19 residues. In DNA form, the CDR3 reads TGTGCCAGCTCACCTTCATACCTCGCCCTAGCGGGTATTCCCTACGAGCAGTACTTC. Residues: CASSPSYLALAGIPYEQYF.

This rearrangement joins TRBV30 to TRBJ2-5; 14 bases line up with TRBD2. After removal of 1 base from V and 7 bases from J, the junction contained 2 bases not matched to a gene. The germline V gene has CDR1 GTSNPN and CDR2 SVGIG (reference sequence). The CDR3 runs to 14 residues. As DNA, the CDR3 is TGTGCCTGGAGTGGACTAGCGGGAGGGGGGACCCAGTACTTC. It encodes CAWSGLAGGGTQYF. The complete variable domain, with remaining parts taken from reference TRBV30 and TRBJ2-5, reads SQTIHQWPATLVQPVGSPLSLECTVEGTSNPNLYWYRQAAGRGLQLLFYSVGIGQISSEVPQNLSASRPQDRQFILSSKKLLLSDSGFYLCAWSGLAGGGTQYFGPGTRLLVL.

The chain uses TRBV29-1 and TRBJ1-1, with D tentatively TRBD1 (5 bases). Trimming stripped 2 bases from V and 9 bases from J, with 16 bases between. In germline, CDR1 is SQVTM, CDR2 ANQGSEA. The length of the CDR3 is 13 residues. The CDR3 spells CSVERQGGEKAFF. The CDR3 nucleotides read TGCAGCGTTGAAAGGCAGGGAGGGGAAAAAGCTTTCTTT.

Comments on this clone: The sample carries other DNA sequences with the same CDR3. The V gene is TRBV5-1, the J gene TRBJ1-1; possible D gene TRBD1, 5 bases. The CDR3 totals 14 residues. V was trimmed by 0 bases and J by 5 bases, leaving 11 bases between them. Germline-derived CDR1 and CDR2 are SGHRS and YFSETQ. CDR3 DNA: TGCGCCAGCAGCTTGGGGCAGGGAGGGACTGAAGCTTTCTTT. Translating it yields CASSLGQGGTEAFF.

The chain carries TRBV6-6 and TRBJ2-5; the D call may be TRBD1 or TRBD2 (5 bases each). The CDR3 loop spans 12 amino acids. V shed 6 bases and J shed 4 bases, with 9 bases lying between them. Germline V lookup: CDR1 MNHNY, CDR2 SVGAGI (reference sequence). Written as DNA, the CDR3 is TGTGCCAGCAGGTCAGGGAGAGAGACCCAGTACTTC. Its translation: CASRSGRETQYF.

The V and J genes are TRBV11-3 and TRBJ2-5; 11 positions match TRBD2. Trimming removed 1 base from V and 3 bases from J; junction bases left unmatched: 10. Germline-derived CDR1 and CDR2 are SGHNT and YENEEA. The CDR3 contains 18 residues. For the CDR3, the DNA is TGTGCCAGCAGCTTAGGCGGCATTTTACTAGCGGGAGAAGAGACCCAGTACTTC. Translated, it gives CASSLGGILLAGEETQYF.

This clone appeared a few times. DNA for the CDR3: TGTGCCAGCAGTTTTGGGGACAGGGTTAATGAGCAGTTCTTC. Protein product: CASSFGDRVNEQFF. This sequence joins TRBV27 and TRBJ2-1; 9 bases line up with TRBD1. The CDR3 covers 14 residues. Per the germline V gene, CDR1 is MNHEY and CDR2 is SMNVEV (reference sequence). V gave up 3 bases and J gave up 7 bases; unmatched junction bases: 4.

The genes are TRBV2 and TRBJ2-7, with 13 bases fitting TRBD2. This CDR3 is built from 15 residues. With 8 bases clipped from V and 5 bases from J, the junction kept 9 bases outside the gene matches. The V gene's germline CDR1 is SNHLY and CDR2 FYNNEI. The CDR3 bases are TGTGCCAGCTGGGAACTAGCGGGAGGGCCCGACGAGCAGTACTTC. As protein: CASWELAGGPDEQYF.

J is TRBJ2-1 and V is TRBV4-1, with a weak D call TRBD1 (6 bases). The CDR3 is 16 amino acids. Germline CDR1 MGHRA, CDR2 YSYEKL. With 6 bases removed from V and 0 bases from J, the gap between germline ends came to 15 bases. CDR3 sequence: CASRDQGTLSYNEQFF. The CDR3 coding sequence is TGCGCCAGCAGGGACCAGGGGACCCTCTCCTACAATGAGCAGTTCTTC.

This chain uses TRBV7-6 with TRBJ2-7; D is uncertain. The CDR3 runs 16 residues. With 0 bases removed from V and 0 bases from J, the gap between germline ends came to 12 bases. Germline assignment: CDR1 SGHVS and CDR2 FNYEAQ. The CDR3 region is CASSLAPDQTSYEQYF. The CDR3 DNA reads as TGTGCCAGCAGCTTAGCTCCAGACCAAACCTCCTACGAGCAGTACTTC. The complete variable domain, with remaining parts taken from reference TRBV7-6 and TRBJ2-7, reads GAGVSQSPRYKVTKRGQDVALRCDPISGHVSLYWYRQALGQGPEFLTYFNYEAQQDKSGLPNDRFSAERPEGSISTLTIQRTEQRDSAMYRCASSLAPDQTSYEQYFGPGTRLTVT.

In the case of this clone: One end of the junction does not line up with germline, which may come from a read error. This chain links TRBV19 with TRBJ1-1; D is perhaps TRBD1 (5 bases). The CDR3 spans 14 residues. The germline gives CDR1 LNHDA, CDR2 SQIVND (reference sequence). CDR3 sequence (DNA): TGTGCCAGCAGTAAAAGCCCGGGGGACACTGAAGCTTTCTTT. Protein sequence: CASSKSPGDTEAFF.

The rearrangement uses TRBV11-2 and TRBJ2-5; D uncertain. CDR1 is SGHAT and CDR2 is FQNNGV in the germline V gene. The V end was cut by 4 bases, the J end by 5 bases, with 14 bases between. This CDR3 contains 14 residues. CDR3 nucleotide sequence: TGTGCCAGCAGCTACAACCCGGGTCGGGAGACCCAGTACTTC. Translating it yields CASSYNPGRETQYF.

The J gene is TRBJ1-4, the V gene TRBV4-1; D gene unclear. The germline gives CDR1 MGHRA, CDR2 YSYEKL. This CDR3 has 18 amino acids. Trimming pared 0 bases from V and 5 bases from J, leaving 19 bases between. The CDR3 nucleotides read TGCGCCAGCAGCCAAGATCCGCTCCTGGGCCGGAGAAATGAAAAACTGTTTTTT. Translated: CASSQDPLLGRRNEKLFF.

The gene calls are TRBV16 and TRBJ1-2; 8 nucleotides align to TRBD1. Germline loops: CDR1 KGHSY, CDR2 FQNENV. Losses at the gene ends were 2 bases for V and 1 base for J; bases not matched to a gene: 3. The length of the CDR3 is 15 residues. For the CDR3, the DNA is TGTGCCAGCAGCCAAGTGACAGGGGATAACTATGGCTACACCTTC. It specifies CASSQVTGDNYGYTF.

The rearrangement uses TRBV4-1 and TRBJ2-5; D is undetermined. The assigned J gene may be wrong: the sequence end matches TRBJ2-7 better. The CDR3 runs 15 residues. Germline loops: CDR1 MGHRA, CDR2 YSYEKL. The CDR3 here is CASSRATVASYEQYF. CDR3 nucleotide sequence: TGCGCCAGCAGCCGCGCCACGGTTGCGTCCTACGAGCAGTACTTC.

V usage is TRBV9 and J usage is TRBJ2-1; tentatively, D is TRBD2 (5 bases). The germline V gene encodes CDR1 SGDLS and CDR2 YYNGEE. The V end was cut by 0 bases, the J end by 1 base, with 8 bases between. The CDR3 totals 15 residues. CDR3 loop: CASSVGTLSYNEQFF. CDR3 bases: TGTGCCAGCAGCGTAGGGACTTTATCCTACAATGAGCAGTTCTTC.

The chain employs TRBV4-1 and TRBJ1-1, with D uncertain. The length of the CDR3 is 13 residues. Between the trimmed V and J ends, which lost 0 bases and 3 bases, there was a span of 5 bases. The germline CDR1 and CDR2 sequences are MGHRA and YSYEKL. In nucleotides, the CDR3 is TGCGCCAGCAGCCAAGACCCGTACACTGAAGCTTTCTTT. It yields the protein CASSQDPYTEAFF.

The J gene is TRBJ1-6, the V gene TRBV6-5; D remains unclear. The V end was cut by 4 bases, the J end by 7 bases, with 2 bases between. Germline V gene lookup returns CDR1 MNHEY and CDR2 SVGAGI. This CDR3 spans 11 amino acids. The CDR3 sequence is CASSSNSPLHF. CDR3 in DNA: TGTGCCAGCAGTTCGAATTCACCCCTCCACTTT.

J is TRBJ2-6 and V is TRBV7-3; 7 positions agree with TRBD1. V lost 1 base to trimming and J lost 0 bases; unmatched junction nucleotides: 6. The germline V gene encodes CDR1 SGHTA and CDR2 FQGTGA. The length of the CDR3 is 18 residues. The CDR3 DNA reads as TGTGCCAGCAGCTTAAACCAGGGGGTTACCTCTGGGGCCAACGTCCTGACTTTC. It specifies CASSLNQGVTSGANVLTF.

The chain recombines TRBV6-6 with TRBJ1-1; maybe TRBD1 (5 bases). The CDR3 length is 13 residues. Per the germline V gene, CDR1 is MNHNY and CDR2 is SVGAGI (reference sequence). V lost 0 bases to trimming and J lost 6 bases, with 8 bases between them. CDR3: CASSYSRGAEAFF. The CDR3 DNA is TGTGCCAGCAGTTACTCGAGGGGTGCTGAAGCTTTCTTT.

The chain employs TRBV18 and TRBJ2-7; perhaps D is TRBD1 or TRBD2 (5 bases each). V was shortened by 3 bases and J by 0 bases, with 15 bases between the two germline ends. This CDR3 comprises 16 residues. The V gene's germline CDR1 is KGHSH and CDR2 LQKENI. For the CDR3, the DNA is TGTGCCAGCTCACCGGGGACGCCCGGCGGCTCCTACGAGCAGTACTTC. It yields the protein CASSPGTPGGSYEQYF.

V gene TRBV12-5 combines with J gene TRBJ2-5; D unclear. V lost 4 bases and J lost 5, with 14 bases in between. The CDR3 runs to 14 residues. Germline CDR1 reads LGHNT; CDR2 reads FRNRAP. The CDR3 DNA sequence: TGTGCTAGTGGTTCAGTCGCCCAGCGTGAGACCCAGTACTTC. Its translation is CASGSVAQRETQYF.

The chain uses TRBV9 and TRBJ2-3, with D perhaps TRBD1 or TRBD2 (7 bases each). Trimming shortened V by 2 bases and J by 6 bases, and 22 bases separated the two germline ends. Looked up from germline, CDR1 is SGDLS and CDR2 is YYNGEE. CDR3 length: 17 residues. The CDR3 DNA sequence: TGTGCCAGCAGCGTTTCGCCCAATAGACAGGGAGGGGATACGCAGTATTTT. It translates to CASSVSPNRQGGDTQYF.

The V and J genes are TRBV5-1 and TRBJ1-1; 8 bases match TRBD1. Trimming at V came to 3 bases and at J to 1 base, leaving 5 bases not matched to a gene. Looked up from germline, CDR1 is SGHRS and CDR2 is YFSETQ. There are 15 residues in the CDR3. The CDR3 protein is CASSSDRAENTEAFF. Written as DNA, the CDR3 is TGCGCCAGCAGCTCGGACAGGGCGGAGAACACTGAAGCTTTCTTT. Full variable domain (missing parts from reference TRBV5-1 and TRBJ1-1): KAGVTQTPRYLIKTRGQQVTLSCSPISGHRSVSWYQQTPGQGLQFLFEYFSETQRNKGNFPGRFSGRQFSNSRSEMNVSTLELGDSALYLCASSSDRAENTEAFFGQGTRLTVV.

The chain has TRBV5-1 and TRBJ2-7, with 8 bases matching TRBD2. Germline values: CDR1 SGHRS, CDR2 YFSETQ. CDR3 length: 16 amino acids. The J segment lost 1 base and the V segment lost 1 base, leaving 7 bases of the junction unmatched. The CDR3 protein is CASSLSGGSGSYEQYF. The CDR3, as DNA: TGCGCCAGCAGCTTGTCGGGAGGGTCGGGATCCTACGAGCAGTACTTC.

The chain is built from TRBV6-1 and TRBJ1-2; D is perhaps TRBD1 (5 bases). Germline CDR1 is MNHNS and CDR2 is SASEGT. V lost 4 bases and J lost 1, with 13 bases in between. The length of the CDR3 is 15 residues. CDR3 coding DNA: TGTGCCAGCAGTGCTTCCCAACAGGTTAACTATGGCTACACCTTC. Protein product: CASSASQQVNYGYTF.

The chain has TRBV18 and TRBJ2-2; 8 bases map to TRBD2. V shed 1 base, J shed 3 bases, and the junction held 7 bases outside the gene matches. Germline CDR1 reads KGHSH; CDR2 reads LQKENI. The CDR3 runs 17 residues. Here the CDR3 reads CASSPRVSGRDTGELFF. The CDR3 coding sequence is TGTGCCAGCTCACCACGGGTAAGCGGGAGAGACACCGGGGAGCTGTTTTTT.

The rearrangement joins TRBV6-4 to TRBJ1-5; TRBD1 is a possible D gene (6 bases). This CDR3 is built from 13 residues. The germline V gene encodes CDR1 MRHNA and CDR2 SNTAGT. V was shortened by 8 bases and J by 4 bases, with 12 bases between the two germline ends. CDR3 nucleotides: TGTGCCAGCTCGAGACAGGAAAATCAGCCCCAGCATTTT. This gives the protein CASSRQENQPQHF.

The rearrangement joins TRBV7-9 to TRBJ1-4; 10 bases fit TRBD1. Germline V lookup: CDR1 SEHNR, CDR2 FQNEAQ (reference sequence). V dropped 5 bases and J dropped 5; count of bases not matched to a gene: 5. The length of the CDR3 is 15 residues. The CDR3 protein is CASSVGTGENEKLFF. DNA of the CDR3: TGTGCCAGCAGCGTAGGGACAGGGGAAAATGAAAAACTGTTTTTT.

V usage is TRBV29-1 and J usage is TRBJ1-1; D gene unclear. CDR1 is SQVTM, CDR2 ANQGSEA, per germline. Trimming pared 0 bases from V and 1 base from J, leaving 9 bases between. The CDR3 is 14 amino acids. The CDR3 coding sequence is TGCAGCGTTGAAGAGAGGTGGGGGAACACTGAAGCTTTCTTT. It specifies CSVEERWGNTEAFF.

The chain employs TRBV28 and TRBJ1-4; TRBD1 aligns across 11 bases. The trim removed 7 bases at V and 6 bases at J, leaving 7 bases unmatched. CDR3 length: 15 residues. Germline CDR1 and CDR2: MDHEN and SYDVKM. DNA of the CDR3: TGTGCCAGCACGAGGACAGGGGGCGGTGATGAAAAACTGTTTTTT. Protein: CASTRTGGGDEKLFF. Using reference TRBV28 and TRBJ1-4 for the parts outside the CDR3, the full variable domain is DVKVTQSSRYLVKRTGEKVFLECVQDMDHENMFWYRQDPGLGLRLIYFSYDVKMKEKGDIPEGYSVSREKKERFSLILESASTNQTSMYLCASTRTGGGDEKLFFGSGTQLSVL.

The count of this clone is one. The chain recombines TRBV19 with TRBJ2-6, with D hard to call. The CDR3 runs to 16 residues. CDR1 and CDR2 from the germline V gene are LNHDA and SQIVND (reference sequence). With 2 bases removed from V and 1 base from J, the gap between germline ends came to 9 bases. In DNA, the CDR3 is TGTGCCAGTAGTATACTACAGACTTCTGGGGCCAACGTCCTGACTTTC. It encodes CASSILQTSGANVLTF.